This TCR beta chain was captured by sequencing in a study of blood T cell repertoires in COVID-19. This clone came up once. This CDR3 region has 15 residues. From germline, CDR1 is MNHNS and CDR2 SASEGT. Deletions cut 8 bases from V and 0 bases from J, with 14 bases between. The data were produced by immunoSEQ multiplex PCR, yet TCRdb's version contains in-frame clones alone and is incomplete. The sample contains nearly 50,000 clones, roughly 82% of which appear only once. The origin of this receptor is a woman aged 55-69 years with acute or convalescent COVID-19. This rearrangement joins TRBV6-1 to TRBJ1-5, with D tentatively TRBD1 (5 bases). The sequenced sample consisted of peripheral blood. Written as DNA, the CDR3 is TGTGCCAGCCGGGTGGGGGGATATAGCAATCAGCCCCAGCATTTT. It translates to CASRVGGYSNQPQHF.